A selection of T cell receptor beta chains follows, all from one sample in a study of immune characteristics of hereditary and idiopathic chronic pancreatitis. The repertoire was sequenced with immunoSEQ multiplex PCR; TCRdb's copy has only in-frame clones and lacks some. The sample lists some 15,000 clones, less than 85% occurring once. The sequencing sample was made of pancreas tissue with hereditary chronic pancreatitis. Receptors originate from a human donor with chronic pancreatitis. CDR3s include the opening cysteine and the closing phenylalanine or tryptophan. Fields, in order: clone size, CDR3 length, J gene, V gene, D gene, CDR3 DNA, CDR3 protein. D genes are given only for firm matches. Size is omitted from some rows. Given values are once, few, many or a class for expanded clones.

>-|15|TRBJ2-3|TRBV9|-
TGTGCCAGCAGCGTTAAGGGGGGGCCCCCAGATACGCAGTATTTT
CASSVKGGPPDTQYF
>few|15|TRBJ2-3|TRBV5-1|-
TGCGCCAGCAGCTTTGATGGGGCGGCTGAGGATACGCAGTATTTT
CASSFDGAAEDTQYF
>-|14|TRBJ2-3|TRBV10-3|TRBD2
TGTGCCACCGGGCCGGGAGGCGACACAGATACGCAGTATTTT
CATGPGGDTDTQYF
>once|15|TRBJ2-1|TRBV28|-
TGTGCCAGCAACGTAGGGGGAAGGTCCTACAATGAGCAGTTCTTC
CASNVGGRSYNEQFF
>-|15|TRBJ1-1|TRBV11-1|TRBD1
TGTGCCAGCAGCTTAGGGTCTACAGGGGGCACTGAAGCTTTCTTT
CASSLGSTGGTEAFF
>medium-sized|15|TRBJ2-1|TRBV10-3|TRBD2
TGTGCCATCAGTGAATGGACTAGCGGGAGCAATGAGCAGTTCTTC
CAISEWTSGSNEQFF
>-|15|TRBJ2-7|TRBV7-6|-
TGTGCCAGCAGCTTAGATCTCGGGTTCTCCTACGAGCAGTACTTC
CASSLDLGFSYEQYF
>-|15|TRBJ1-2|TRBV6-4|TRBD1
TGTGCCAGCAGACCGGGACAGCAAGCTAACTATGGCTACACCTTC
CASRPGQQANYGYTF
>few|17|TRBJ1-4|TRBV28|-
TGTGCCAGCAGTTTAATGAGGGCAGTTGCAACTAATGAAAAACTGTTTTTT
CASSLMRAVATNEKLFF
>-|15|TRBJ2-1|TRBV11-3|-
TGTGCCAGCAGCTTAGCGTCGGCCTCCTACAATGAGCAGTTCTTC
CASSLASASYNEQFF
>-|14|TRBJ1-1|TRBV5-6|TRBD1
TGTGCCAGCAGCTGGGAGACAGGGGGATCTGAAGCTTTCTTT
CASSWETGGSEAFF
>-|13|TRBJ2-1|TRBV5-1|-
TGCGCCAGCAGCTCCCTCCCTCAGAATGAGCAGTTCTTC
CASSSLPQNEQFF
>few|14|TRBJ1-2|TRBV14|TRBD1
TGTGCCAGCAGCCAGGGCAGGGGGAGCTATGGCTACACCTTC
CASSQGRGSYGYTF
>few|16|TRBJ2-7|TRBV4-2|TRBD2
TGTGCCAGCAGCCAAGATGCGGGAGGGACAAACTACGAGCAGTACTTC
CASSQDAGGTNYEQYF
>-|14|TRBJ1-4|TRBV19|TRBD1
TGTGCCAGTAGCTGGGACAGAGCTAATGAAAAACTGTTTTTT
CASSWDRANEKLFF
>-|13|TRBJ2-7|TRBV7-8|TRBD2
TGTGCCAGCAGCGGCAGGACGGGAGGCGAGCAGTACTTC
CASSGRTGGEQYF
>-|12|TRBJ2-1|TRBV2|-
TGTGCCAGCAGTGAAGACCCTAATGAGCAGTTCTTC
CASSEDPNEQFF
>once|15|TRBJ2-5|TRBV4-1|TRBD2
TGCGCCAGCAGCCTGGGGGTAGCGGGTCAAGAGACCCAGTACTTC
CASSLGVAGQETQYF
>-|14|TRBJ2-7|TRBV28|TRBD1
TGTGCCAGCAGAAACAGGGGGTCGGTCTACGAGCAGTACTTC
CASRNRGSVYEQYF
>-|15|TRBJ1-2|TRBV5-5|-
TGTGCCAGCACCCCTTGGTCCGTCAGGGCTGCTGGCTACACCTTC
CASTPWSVRAAGYTF
>-|14|TRBJ2-7|TRBV7-2|-
TGTGCCAGCAGTTTTGGGACTTGGGCCTACGAGCAGTACTTC
CASSFGTWAYEQYF
>-|16|TRBJ2-1|TRBV27|-
TGTGCCACCTCAACCTCGGGCTCGAGCTCCTACAATGAGCAGTTCTTC
CATSTSGSSSYNEQFF
>-|16|TRBJ1-1|TRBV15|TRBD1
TGTGCCACCAGCCCACGGAATTTAGGGGGCCTGAAGGGAACTTTCTTT
CATSPRNLGGLKGTFF
>-|14|TRBJ2-5|TRBV28|-
TGTGCCAGCCAAACAGGTCTCGGAACGGAGACCCAGTACTTC
CASQTGLGTETQYF